This TCR beta chain was obtained from a study of blood T cell repertoires in COVID-19. Across the whole study: Acute and convalescent COVID-19 samples came from the United States, Italy and Spain.

Libraries were prepared by immunoSEQ multiplex PCR; TCRdb keeps only in-frame clonotypes and omits some of them. The data show fewer than 250,000 clones, with more than 75% seen just once and 3.5% to 4.5% held by the top ten. In germline, CDR1 is KGHSH, CDR2 LQKENI. CDR3 length equals 15 residues. Trimming shortened V by 3 bases and J by 8 bases, and 19 bases separated the two germline ends. This receptor was obtained from a human donor in a cohort sampled during active COVID-19. The J gene is TRBJ1-2, the V gene TRBV18; D possibly corresponds to TRBD1 (6 bases). The sequencing input was peripheral blood. CDR3 sequence reads: CASSPSITRGEGYTF. In nucleotides, the CDR3 is TGTGCCAGCTCACCGTCCATCACCAGGGGCGAGGGCTACACCTTC.